This T cell receptor beta chain was recorded in a study of T cell responses to AZD1222 COVID-19 vaccine. This clone has a single count. Its antigen is still unknown. Points from the study as a whole: The peak T cell response came first, and repertoires were sampled only after it. Most donors were white British and more were female, and clonal diversity was possibly underestimated.

Libraries were prepared by immunoSEQ multiplex PCR; TCRdb keeps only in-frame clonotypes and omits some of them. The data contain about 110,000 clones, about four fifths of them singletons. The CDR3 sequence is 15 residues long. V lost 6 bases, J lost 6 bases, and 18 bases lay in between. Germline-derived CDR1 and CDR2 are MNHEY and SVGAGI. The sample was peripheral blood, taken on day 0 of AZD1222 vaccination. The clonotype was recovered from an adult in good health. The chain carries TRBV6-5 and TRBJ2-1, with TRBD1 as a possible D gene (6 bases). The CDR3 sequence: CASRPTDRLLNEQFF. CDR3 bases: TGTGCCAGCAGGCCCACAGACAGGCTCCTCAATGAGCAGTTCTTC.